This is a list of T cell receptor beta chains from one sample in a study of T cells in localized non-small cell lung cancer. TCRdb's copy holds only in-frame clones and misses some; the assay was immunoSEQ multiplex PCR. The sample includes approximately 15,000 clones, more than 80% of them seen just once. Sequenced here: peripheral blood, sampled before any cancer treatment. The source of these receptors is a woman aged 40-75 years with stage I lung adenocarcinoma. The CDR3 runs from the conserved cysteine through the conserved F or W. The D gene is left open where the match is weak.

d_call,j_call,v_call,cdr3_aa
NA,TRBJ2-1,TRBV6-1,CASEGGAIGNEQFF
TRBD2,TRBJ2-7,TRBV7-8,CASSLVGGSKGEQYF
NA,TRBJ2-1,TRBV4-1,CASSQHTDHYNEQFF
NA,TRBJ2-5,TRBV7-9,CASSLAVTGETQYF
TRBD1,TRBJ2-5,TRBV27,CASSSGRGRGQETQYF
TRBD1,TRBJ2-3,TRBV30,CAWRTGLLSTDTQYF
TRBD1,TRBJ1-5,TRBV29-1,CSVAQGTGNNQPQHF
TRBD1,TRBJ2-1,TRBV6-1,CASRRRTGDYNEQFF
TRBD1,TRBJ1-2,TRBV5-1,CASSSLLGQGNGYTF
NA,TRBJ2-7,TRBV5-1,CASRENYEQYF
NA,TRBJ1-5,TRBV19,CASLDQGNQPQHF
TRBD1,TRBJ2-7,TRBV5-5,CASSLTTDRGGSYEQYF
TRBD2,TRBJ2-7,TRBV7-2,CASSDSGGRSYEQYF
NA,TRBJ2-1,TRBV7-9,CASSLDRATRYQFF
NA,TRBJ1-3,TRBV7-9,CASSLARGPQGNTIYF
NA,TRBJ1-2,TRBV7-2,CASSTEAASGGYTF
NA,TRBJ2-5,TRBV5-1,CASSLELAPWETQYF
NA,TRBJ2-5,TRBV6-6,CASSSLETQYF
NA,TRBJ1-6,TRBV28,CASSRPGRVTLHF
TRBD1,TRBJ1-4,TRBV28,CASLPGQGQFSATNEKLFF
NA,TRBJ1-5,TRBV7-2,CASSLRGNQPQHF
TRBD1,TRBJ1-4,TRBV19,CASSTSGTGVEKLFF
NA,TRBJ2-5,TRBV2,CASRGIPETQYF
NA,TRBJ1-1,TRBV9,CASSTPRKEAFF
TRBD1,TRBJ1-1,TRBV5-5,CASSPQGRATEAFF
TRBD1,TRBJ1-3,TRBV11-2,CASSLQGVSGNTIYF
NA,TRBJ2-6,TRBV19,CASSRGVSGANVLTF
NA,TRBJ1-5,TRBV10-2,CASRIGDQPQHF
NA,TRBJ2-3,TRBV7-2,CASSLGVSTDTQYF
NA,TRBJ1-1,TRBV7-2,CASSLHNTEAFF
NA,TRBJ1-6,TRBV30,CAWSSETDNSPLHF
TRBD1,TRBJ1-1,TRBV5-8,CASSYIGTVNTEAFF
TRBD2,TRBJ2-5,TRBV7-3,CASSLGTSRETQYF
TRBD2,TRBJ2-7,TRBV7-2,CASSLALAGGPYEQYF
TRBD1,TRBJ2-3,TRBV7-9,CASSVLQGAFGFGF
TRBD2,TRBJ2-1,TRBV11-3,CASSLGRGAGKSSYNEQFF
TRBD1,TRBJ2-2,TRBV11-3,CASSLSGTGNTGELFF
TRBD2,TRBJ2-3,TRBV5-1,CASSLEISGGVNTQYF
NA,TRBJ1-2,TRBV6-5,CASSYSDSGNYGYTF
NA,TRBJ2-1,TRBV7-6,CASSFAQNEQFF
NA,TRBJ2-5,TRBV5-1,CASSPALPGETQYF
NA,TRBJ1-6,TRBV2,CASSPEGGANKNSPLHF
TRBD1,TRBJ1-3,TRBV6-5,CASRTGAGNTIYF
NA,TRBJ2-5,TRBV7-3,CASSLYSGSYGLDQETQYF
NA,TRBJ2-3,TRBV19,CASKGQPGGDTQYF
NA,TRBJ1-1,TRBV11-2,CASSRSGGGTEAFF
NA,TRBJ2-7,TRBV6-5,CASSYSVPGKNYEQYF
NA,TRBJ1-1,TRBV19,CASSPGLGAFF
NA,TRBJ1-1,TRBV7-3,CASSLMGGPEAFF
NA,TRBJ2-5,TRBV6-5,CATGTQETQYF
TRBD2,TRBJ2-1,TRBV4-1,CASSQDVAGGPGEQFF
NA,TRBJ1-2,TRBV7-9,CASSPTLLHINYGYTF
NA,TRBJ1-2,TRBV30,CAWSEEYYYGYTF
NA,TRBJ2-2,TRBV5-4,CASSLDLQVGELFF
NA,TRBJ2-5,TRBV2,CASSVQAVGQETQYF
NA,TRBJ1-3,TRBV30,CAWTKDSFSGNTIYF
NA,TRBJ1-4,TRBV30,CAWSVEDELFF
NA,TRBJ2-7,TRBV27,CASSPLYRVTYEQYF
TRBD1,TRBJ2-1,TRBV7-8,CASSLETGGYNEQFF